This T cell receptor (beta chain) was obtained from a study of cytomegalovirus exposure and HLA in healthy donors. Study outcomes and limitations: Later analysis identified several of the most significant clusters that appeared linked to common viral pathogens. As a later analysis showed, a missense DCLRE1C variant was linked to trimming of TCR beta V- and J-genes. Relative to the approximately 700-donor mean, N-insertions were reportedly fewer in an Asian-associated ancestry cluster in a later analysis.

Amplification used 60 Vbeta primers and 13 Jbeta primers. Profiled with immunoSEQ multiplex PCR; TCRdb holds only in-frame clones, not every one. The sample carries approximately 120,000 clones, 75% to 85% recorded once. Unrecorded immune exposure was likely among donors, who were nominally healthy when sampled. Worth noting for this clone: Its specificity is not known.

This CDR3 comprises 17 residues. CDR1 and CDR2 (germline): LGHNA, YNFKEQ. With 3 bases clipped from V and 1 base from J, the junction kept 7 bases outside the gene matches. Sequencing was performed on PBMCs. The source of this sequence is a woman between 45 and 65 years old in good health and CMV-seropositive. The chain uses TRBV4-2 and TRBJ2-3; 10 bases map to TRBD2. For the CDR3, the DNA is TGTGCCAGCAGCCACTATACTAGCGGGGAGGGCACAGATACGCAGTATTTT. It codes for CASSHYTSGEGTDTQYF.